A selection of T cell receptor beta chains follows, all from one sample in a study of identical twins. Each CDR3 protein is one row after TCRdb ran MiXCR on the 5' RACE reads. There are around 450,000 distinct CDR3 sequences in the sample; 12% to 15% occur only once, and about 0.52% lies in the top ten. A further study also used this sample, focusing on yellow fever vaccine responses in identical twins.

Sequencing used CD4+ T cells sorted from blood. The receptors originated from a woman between 18 and 29 years old in good health. Both conserved end residues are part of each CDR3. The D gene is left open where the match is weak. Part of the rows lack a size; the others show once, few, many or a class for expanded clones.

TRBD2	TRBV28	TRBJ2-1	NA	TGTGCCAGCAGCCCAACTAGCGAGGCCTACAATGAGCAGTTCTTC	CASSPTSEAYNEQFF
TRBD1	TRBV12-3/TRBV12-4	TRBJ2-1	NA	TGTGCCAGCAGTTTCGCGGGACAGGGGTCCTACAATGAGCAGTTCTTC	CASSFAGQGSYNEQFF
NA	TRBV10-3	TRBJ1-1	NA	TGTGCCACCTTACCAAACAGGGAGACGAACACTGAAGCTTTCTTT	CATLPNRETNTEAFF
NA	TRBV20-1	TRBJ1-4	few	TGCAGTGCTTTATACAGGGCCGGACTGTTTTTT	CSALYRAGLFF
NA	TRBV10-3	TRBJ2-7	NA	TGTGCCATCAGTGAGTCGTTTCCGAGCTCCTACGAGCAGTACTTC	CAISESFPSSYEQYF
NA	TRBV6-2/TRBV6-3	TRBJ1-6	NA	TGTGCCAGCGAGAGGAGCTCCTATAATTCACCCCTCCACTTT	CASERSSYNSPLHF
TRBD2	TRBV28	TRBJ2-3	few	TGTGCCAGCAGTACCGTGGTGGCTAGCGGAAGCACAGATACGCAGTATTTT	CASSTVVASGSTDTQYF
NA	TRBV4-1	TRBJ2-5	few	TGCGCCAGCAGCCACAATAACAGGCAAGAGACCCAGTACTTC	CASSHNNRQETQYF
NA	TRBV6-2/TRBV6-3	TRBJ2-7	NA	TGTGCCAGCAGTTACGCATTCTCCTACGAGCAGTACTTC	CASSYAFSYEQYF
NA	TRBV7-2	TRBJ2-7	NA	TGTGCCAGCAGCTTAGCTAGCAGGGGAGAAGACGAGCAGTACTTC	CASSLASRGEDEQYF
TRBD2	TRBV5-1	TRBJ2-7	NA	TGCGCCAGCAGACCCGGGACTAGCTTTTACGAGCAGTACTTC	CASRPGTSFYEQYF
NA	TRBV7-2	TRBJ2-3	few	TGTGCCAGCAGATGGTCAGATACGCAGTATTTT	CASRWSDTQYF
NA	TRBV20-1	TRBJ1-6	NA	TGCAGTGCTACTAGACAGGTCGATTCACCCCTCCACTTT	CSATRQVDSPLHF
NA	TRBV20-1	TRBJ2-1	few	TGCAGTGCTAACCACCGGGCGGTTAGCTCCTACAATGAGCAGTTCTTC	CSANHRAVSSYNEQFF
TRBD2	TRBV20-1	TRBJ2-1	NA	TGCAGTGCTGGCCGAGCGGGAGCATCGAATGAGCAGTTCTTC	CSAGRAGASNEQFF